The T cell receptor beta chain under discussion was sequenced for a study of lymphopenia after photon versus proton radiotherapy. Study outcomes and limitations: After lymphocyte nadir, photon-treated repertoires showed oligoclonal expansion, especially CD8+ Temra. Proton therapy kept repertoires fairly stable, unlike photons, which gained effector/memory cells.

This clone was detected a few times. Its antigen remains unidentified. Sequencing used immunoSEQ multiplex PCR; TCRdb keeps in-frame clones, though not all of them. The sample contains approximately 12,000 clones, 88% of which appear only once. CDR3 length: 12 residues. The V and J ends lost 1 base and 4 bases respectively, with 2 bases between them. Germline V gene sequence: CDR1 SGHVS, CDR2 FQNEAQ. V and J are TRBV7-8 and TRBJ1-5; D gene ambiguous. The sample was peripheral blood, taken from a patient treated with photon-based radiotherapy. This clonotype originated in a man in his 60s with pancreatic cancer. CDR3 bases: TGTGCCAGCAGCTTAGAGAATCAGCCCCAGCATTTT. Translating gives CASSLENQPQHF.